This passage covers 2 T cell receptor beta chains from one sample sequenced in a study of cytomegalovirus exposure and HLA in healthy donors. The primer mix had 60 Vbeta and 13 Jbeta primers. Clones were sequenced by immunoSEQ multiplex PCR, and TCRdb holds only the in-frame ones, with some missing. The table has 200,000 or so clones, approximately 81% seen once; the top ten hold around 2%. Material for sequencing was PBMCs. These TCRs come from a young woman in good health and CMV-seropositive.

The chain joins TRBV7-3 to TRBJ2-3, with D unresolved. Germline CDR1 and CDR2: SGHTA and FQGTGA. The CDR3 has 14 residues. V dropped 1 base and J dropped 1 base, with 6 bases sitting between them. The CDR3 nucleotides are TGTGCCAGCAGCTTAAATGGAGGCACAGATACGCAGTATTTT. Its translation is CASSLNGGTDTQYF.

This chain joins TRBV5-5 and TRBJ1-5; 8 nucleotides line up with TRBD1. The CDR3 length is 18 residues. Germline V gene data show CDR1 as SGHKS and CDR2 as YYEKEE (reference sequence). V shed 5 bases and J 1 base; nucleotides not matched to a gene: 14. The CDR3 DNA reads as TGTGCCAGCAGGACGGACAGGGAGGGTTTGAGGAGCAATCAGCCCCAGCATTTT. This sequence encodes CASRTDREGLRSNQPQHF.